The sequence of this T cell receptor (beta chain) was determined in a study of blood T cell repertoires in COVID-19. TCRdb keeps only in-frame clones here, not all; method: immunoSEQ multiplex PCR. The repertoire has fewer than 80,000 clones, approximately 92% of them found once; the top ten carry 4.9%. The V gene's germline CDR1 is SGHAT and CDR2 FQDESV (reference sequence). Trimming took 0 bases from V and 8 from J, leaving 10 bases between them. The CDR3 contains 13 residues. The receptor comes from a woman between 50 and 59 years old with active COVID-19. Sequenced sample: peripheral blood. The genes are TRBV11-1 and TRBJ1-2, with no clear D. The DNA of the CDR3 is TGTGCCAGCAGCTTAGCGGCGAGGAGCGGCTACACCTTC. Protein product: CASSLAARSGYTF.